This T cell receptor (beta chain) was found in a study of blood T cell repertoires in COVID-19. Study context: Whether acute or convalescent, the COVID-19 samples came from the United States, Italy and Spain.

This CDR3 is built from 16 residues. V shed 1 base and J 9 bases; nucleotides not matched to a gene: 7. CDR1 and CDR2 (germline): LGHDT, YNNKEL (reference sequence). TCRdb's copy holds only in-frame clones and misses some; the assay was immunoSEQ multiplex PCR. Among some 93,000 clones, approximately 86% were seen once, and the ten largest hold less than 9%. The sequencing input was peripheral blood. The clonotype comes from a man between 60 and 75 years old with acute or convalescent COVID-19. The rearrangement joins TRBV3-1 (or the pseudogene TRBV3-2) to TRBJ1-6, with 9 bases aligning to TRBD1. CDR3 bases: TGTGCCAGCAGCCAAGGGACAGGGGTTCGTGGTTCACCCCTCCACTTT. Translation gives CASSQGTGVRGSPLHF.